This section outlines one T cell receptor beta chain sequence together with its context. Germline CDR1 SEHNR, CDR2 FQNEAQ (reference sequence). The CDR3 is made up of 15 amino acids. Trimming took off 4 bases at V and 1 base at J, with 11 bases between the two ends. Assignments of participants to cohorts depended upon their own reported clinical history. The sample originates from a study of blood T cell repertoires in COVID-19. About the research overall: Acute and convalescent COVID-19 samples came from the United States, Italy and Spain. PBMCs, B-cell-depleted T cells, or T cells were the source of the cDNA or gDNA that made up the material.

Using immunoSEQ multiplex PCR, the repertoire was profiled, and TCRdb retains in-frame clones only, with some absent. The table includes 260,000 or so clones, 88% detected once. This TCR was recovered from a woman in her 40s with acute COVID-19. Input material: PBMCs or T cells enriched from blood (not recorded which). V is TRBV7-9 and J is TRBJ2-1; TRBD1 might be the D (5 bases). CDR3 protein: CASSSWGESYNEQFF. Written as DNA, the CDR3 is TGTGCCAGCAGCTCATGGGGCGAGTCCTACAATGAGCAGTTCTTC.